This T cell receptor beta chain emerged from a study of cytomegalovirus exposure and HLA in healthy donors. In the PCR, 60 Vbeta and 13 Jbeta primers were used. Some clones are missing from TCRdb's copy, which holds only in-frame ones; the method was immunoSEQ multiplex PCR. In the table there are 150,000 to 180,000 clones, around 79% of which are singletons. J gave up 7 bases and V 7 bases, and 12 bases lay outside the gene matches. CDR1 is MNHEY and CDR2 is SVGAGI in the germline V gene. The length of the CDR3 is 15 residues. Sequencing was performed on PBMCs. This TCR derives from a man younger than 45 in good health and CMV-seropositive. This rearrangement joins TRBV6-5 to TRBJ2-1; 8 bases line up with TRBD2. The chain's CDR3 is CASTLRGLVGNEQFF. The CDR3 DNA sequence: TGTGCCAGCACCCTTAGGGGACTAGTGGGGAATGAGCAGTTCTTC.